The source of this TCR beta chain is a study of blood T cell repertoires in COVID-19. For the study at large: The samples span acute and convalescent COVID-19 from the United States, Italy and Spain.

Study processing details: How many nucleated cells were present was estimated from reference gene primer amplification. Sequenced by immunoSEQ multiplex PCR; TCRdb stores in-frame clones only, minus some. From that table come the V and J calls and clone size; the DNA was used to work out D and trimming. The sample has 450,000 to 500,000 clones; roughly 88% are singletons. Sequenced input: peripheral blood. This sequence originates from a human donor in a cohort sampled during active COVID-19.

CDR3 amino acids: CASSPGPWRENTDTQYF. CDR3 nucleotide sequence: TGTGCCAGCAGCCCCGGCCCCTGGCGGGAAAACACAGATACGCAGTATTTT. The genes are TRBV9 and TRBJ2-3, with TRBD2 as a possible D gene (6 bases). The CDR3 spans 17 residues. Trimming pared 4 bases from V and 2 bases from J, leaving 20 bases between. The germline gives CDR1 SGDLS, CDR2 YYNGEE.